This is a list of T cell receptor beta chains from one sample in a study of T-cell memory formation after mild COVID-19. TCRdb reprocessed the 5' RACE reads with MiXCR, giving one entry per CDR3 protein. The data show around 110,000 distinct CDR3 sequences, 13% to 15% seen once. The sample consisted of PBMCs or a T cell subset sorted from them (not recorded which). The receptors were sampled from a man between 18 and 35 years old who had mild COVID-19 (a few samples of this study predate the infection). Cell type and time point are not known. The CDR3 runs from the conserved cysteine through the conserved F or W. Fields, in order: clone size, D gene, V gene, J gene, CDR3 protein, CDR3 DNA. D genes are given only for firm matches. Clone sizes are given selectively: once, few, many, or a class where the clone is expanded.

>few|TRBD2|TRBV7-6|TRBJ2-3
CASSLDGGYSTDTQYF
TGTGCCAGCAGCCTAGACGGGGGGTATAGCACAGATACGCAGTATTTT
>few|.|TRBV14|TRBJ2-7
CASSLNTGREEQYF
TGTGCCAGCAGCCTGAATACCGGCAGGGAGGAGCAGTACTTC
>few|.|TRBV7-9|TRBJ1-4
CASSLDRHIEFF
TGTGCCAGCAGCTTAGACCGTCATATCGAGTTTTTT
>.|.|TRBV7-9|TRBJ2-1
CASSLAAGEQFF
TGTGCCAGCAGCTTAGCGGCGGGTGAGCAGTTCTTC
>.|TRBD2|TRBV7-9|TRBJ2-2
CASSWLAGLAGELFF
TGTGCCAGCAGCTGGCTAGCGGGGTTGGCCGGGGAGCTGTTTTTT
>few|TRBD1|TRBV10-3|TRBJ2-7
CAIPGDRPPEQYF
TGTGCCATCCCCGGGGACAGGCCGCCCGAGCAGTACTTC
>many|TRBD1|TRBV5-6|TRBJ1-5
CASSMGQISNQPQHF
TGTGCCAGCAGCATGGGACAGATTAGCAATCAGCCCCAGCATTTT
>few|.|TRBV7-9|TRBJ2-5
CASTLWGYETQYF
TGTGCCAGCACCTTGTGGGGGTACGAGACCCAGTACTTC
>.|TRBD1|TRBV29-1|TRBJ2-7
CSAVTGVYEQYF
TGCAGCGCGGTAACAGGGGTCTACGAGCAGTACTTC
>few|.|TRBV4-1|TRBJ1-6
CASSQDGSNSPLHF
TGCGCCAGCAGCCAAGACGGAAGTAATTCACCCCTCCACTTT
>.|.|TRBV30|TRBJ1-2
CAWIKGTAYGYTF
TGTGCCTGGATCAAAGGTACAGCCTATGGCTACACCTTC
>few|.|TRBV4-1|TRBJ1-1
CASSQPPMNTEAFF
TGCGCCAGCAGCCAGCCCCCGATGAACACTGAAGCTTTCTTT
>few|.|TRBV7-8|TRBJ2-3
CASSGRSSSTDTQYF
TGTGCCAGCAGCGGTCGGAGTTCTAGCACAGATACGCAGTATTTT
>few|.|TRBV6-5|TRBJ2-7
CASSPRQVSWYEQYF
TGTGCCAGCAGTCCCCGACAGGTATCCTGGTACGAGCAGTACTTC
>many|.|TRBV4-1|TRBJ2-4
CASSPYIGEAGVIQYF
TGCGCCAGCAGCCCCTATATTGGTGAGGCAGGGGTCATTCAGTACTTC
>once|.|TRBV6-2/TRBV6-3|TRBJ1-1
CASSKGEGTEAFF
TGTGCCAGCAGTAAGGGCGAGGGAACTGAAGCTTTCTTT
>.|.|TRBV20-1|TRBJ1-2
CSARVLGRGDYGYTF
TGCAGTGCTAGAGTTCTAGGCAGGGGAGACTATGGCTACACCTTC
>.|.|TRBV5-1|TRBJ2-5
CASSLDTRPRQETQYF
TGCGCCAGCAGCTTGGATACCCGTCCAAGACAAGAGACCCAGTACTTC
>.|.|TRBV5-1|TRBJ1-1
CASSLDPRRRDPIISFF
TGCGCCAGCAGCTTGGATCCGCGGAGGAGGGACCCCATCATTTCTTTCTTT
>.|TRBD2|TRBV4-3|TRBJ2-2
CASSQSLAGMNTGELFF
TGCGCCAGCAGCCAGAGCCTAGCGGGGATGAACACCGGGGAGCTGTTTTTT
>.|TRBD1|TRBV20-1|TRBJ1-2
CSARQGGTNYGYTF
TGCAGTGCTAGGCAGGGGGGCACTAACTATGGCTACACCTTC
>many|.|TRBV29-1|TRBJ2-5
CSVQGTARAQYF
TGCAGCGTTCAGGGGACTGCCAGGGCCCAGTACTTC
>few|.|TRBV11-2|TRBJ2-7
CASSLIGSPLYEQYF
TGTGCCAGCAGCTTAATCGGTAGTCCACTCTACGAGCAGTACTTC
>few|.|TRBV12-3/TRBV12-4|TRBJ2-1
CASRDPGTAYNEQFF
TGTGCCAGCAGGGACCCCGGGACCGCCTACAATGAGCAGTTCTTC
>.|TRBD2|TRBV7-2|TRBJ2-1
CASGSGGPPHEQFF
TGTGCCAGCGGAAGCGGGGGGCCCCCCCATGAGCAGTTCTTC
>many|TRBD1|TRBV4-2|TRBJ2-2
CASTGTGLTGELFF
TGTGCCAGCACAGGGACAGGGTTAACCGGGGAGCTGTTTTTT
>few|.|TRBV4-1|TRBJ2-1
CASSQISNEQFF
TGCGCCAGCAGCCAAATCAGCAATGAGCAGTTCTTC
>.|TRBD1|TRBV6-6|TRBJ1-4
CASTLGTGVEKLFF
TGTGCCAGCACCCTCGGGACAGGGGTTGAAAAACTGTTTTTT
>many|.|TRBV6-4|TRBJ2-1
CASSDLGGAGNEQFF
TGTGCCAGCAGTGATCTGGGGGGGGCCGGTAATGAGCAGTTCTTC
>hyperexpanded|.|TRBV9|TRBJ2-3
CASSSSGSATDTQYF
TGTGCCAGCTCCTCCTCGGGTAGCGCGACAGATACGCAGTATTTT
>few|.|TRBV6-2/TRBV6-3|TRBJ1-1
CASSFTATPFNTEAFF
TGTGCCAGCAGTTTCACAGCGACACCCTTCAACACTGAAGCTTTCTTT
>few|TRBD2|TRBV20-1|TRBJ2-3
CSAPPEVLRGVSVDTQYF
TGCAGTGCCCCCCCCGAAGTCTTGCGGGGGGTTTCAGTGGATACGCAGTATTTT
>.|TRBD2|TRBV11-2|TRBJ2-3
CASSYRGGSTDTQYF
TGTGCCAGCAGCTACCGCGGGGGGAGCACAGATACGCAGTATTTT
>.|.|TRBV10-3|TRBJ2-1
CAISVGRANNEQFF
TGTGCCATCAGTGTTGGGCGGGCAAACAATGAGCAGTTCTTC
>.|.|TRBV12-3/TRBV12-4|TRBJ2-7
CASSHGTGFGEQYF
TGTGCCAGCAGTCACGGGACTGGATTCGGCGAGCAGTACTTC
>many|.|TRBV25-1|TRBJ2-7
CASSIKGGGAYEQYF
TGTGCCAGCAGTATTAAGGGGGGCGGGGCCTACGAGCAGTACTTC
>.|.|TRBV5-5|TRBJ2-7
CASSRATVLDFYEQYF
TGTGCCAGCAGCAGAGCGACAGTTCTGGATTTCTACGAGCAGTACTTC
>.|.|TRBV6-5|TRBJ1-2
CASSYSGLLVGNGYTF
TGTGCCAGCAGTTACTCAGGCCTTCTAGTGGGGAATGGCTACACCTTC
>few|.|TRBV18|TRBJ1-1
CASSLGARVDTEAFF
TGTGCCAGCTCTTTGGGGGCGAGGGTAGACACTGAAGCTTTCTTT
>.|.|TRBV4-3|TRBJ1-1
CASSHVRELINTEAFF
TGCGCCAGCAGCCACGTCCGTGAGTTGATTAACACTGAAGCTTTCTTT
>many|.|TRBV29-1|TRBJ2-1
CSVVLGLHYYNEQFF
TGCAGCGTTGTCCTCGGCCTTCACTATTACAATGAGCAGTTCTTC
>.|.|TRBV20-1|TRBJ1-3
CSAVGVPGPHSGNTIYF
TGCAGTGCCGTAGGGGTACCAGGGCCACACTCTGGAAACACCATATATTTT
>.|TRBD2|TRBV27|TRBJ2-5
CASSSGLAGETQYF
TGTGCCAGCAGTTCGGGACTAGCGGGCGAGACCCAGTACTTC
>few|.|TRBV7-9|TRBJ1-1
CASSSSAMNTEAFF
TGTGCCAGCAGTAGCAGTGCGATGAACACTGAAGCTTTCTTT
>.|.|TRBV20-1|TRBJ2-7
CSAEFRGSYEQYF
TGCAGTGCCGAGTTTCGGGGTTCCTACGAGCAGTACTTC
>.|TRBD1|TRBV7-8|TRBJ2-7
CASSSDRGDEQYF
TGTGCCAGCAGCTCGGACAGGGGAGACGAGCAGTACTTC
>few|TRBD2|TRBV29-1|TRBJ2-1
CSVVGLAGGRGDYNEQFF
TGCAGCGTTGTCGGACTAGCGGGGGGCCGGGGCGACTACAATGAGCAGTTCTTC
>many|TRBD1|TRBV4-3|TRBJ2-6
CASSQEGQSGANVLTF
TGCGCCAGCAGCCAAGAGGGACAGTCTGGGGCCAACGTCCTGACTTTC